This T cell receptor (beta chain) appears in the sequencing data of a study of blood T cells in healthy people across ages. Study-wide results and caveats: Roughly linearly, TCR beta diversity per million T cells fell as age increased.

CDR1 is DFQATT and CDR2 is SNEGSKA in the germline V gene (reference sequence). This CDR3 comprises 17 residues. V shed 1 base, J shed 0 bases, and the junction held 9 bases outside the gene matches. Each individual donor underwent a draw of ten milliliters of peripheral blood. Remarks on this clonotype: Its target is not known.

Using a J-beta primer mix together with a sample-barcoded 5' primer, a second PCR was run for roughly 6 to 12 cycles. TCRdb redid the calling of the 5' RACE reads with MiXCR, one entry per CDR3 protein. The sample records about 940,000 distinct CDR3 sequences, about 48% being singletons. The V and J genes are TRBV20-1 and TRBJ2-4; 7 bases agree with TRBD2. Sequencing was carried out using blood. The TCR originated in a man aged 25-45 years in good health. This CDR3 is CSARVTGAGIAKNIQYF. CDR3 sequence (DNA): TGCAGTGCTAGAGTAACGGGAGCGGGGATAGCCAAAAACATTCAGTACTTC.